This T cell receptor (beta chain) was documented in a study of somatic mutations in cytotoxic T cells in rheumatoid arthritis. Repertoires were generated with immunoSEQ multiplex PCR, while TCRdb's copy carries only in-frame clones and drops some. The sample contains under 25,000 clones, 85% of which appear only once. CDR3 length: 14 amino acids. The V end was cut by 10 bases, the J end by 4 bases, with 17 bases between. Germline lookup yields CDR1 LNHDA and CDR2 SQIVND (reference sequence). The sequence derives from a woman aged 40 to 50 with rheumatoid arthritis. The rearrangement uses TRBV19 and TRBJ1-5; D possibly corresponds to TRBD1 (5 bases). Sequenced sample: CD8+ T cells sorted from blood. CDR3 nucleotide sequence: TGTGCCACCCAGGCCCTCGGGGGGAATCAGCCCCAGCATTTT. This encodes CATQALGGNQPQHF.